Sequencing of this TCR beta chain was carried out in a study of cytomegalovirus exposure and HLA in healthy donors. Study background: The 100 to 150 validation repertoires used the same platform as the roughly 670 first-cohort repertoires, a later analysis reported. Study findings and constraints: Under in vitro conditions, three CMV-associated chains were confirmed as specific for CMV antigens.

Generated by immunoSEQ multiplex PCR, the TCRdb table keeps only in-frame clones and is missing some. Among more than 65,000 clones listed, 90% to 95% were seen once. In the case of this clone: Its antigen is unknown.

The CDR3 has 16 amino acids. Per the germline V gene, CDR1 is LGHNA and CDR2 is YSLEER. The V and J ends lost 4 bases and 6 bases, in that order; junction bases with no gene match: 11. The TCR originated in a man younger than 35 in good health and CMV-seronegative. The V gene is TRBV4-3, the J gene TRBJ2-2, with 7 bases matching TRBD2. Specimen: PBMCs. Here the CDR3 DNA reads TGCGCCAGCAGCCTTTGGTGGGGGGGTCTAGCCGGGGAGCTGTTTTTT. Its translation is CASSLWWGGLAGELFF.